The T cell receptor (beta chain) described here comes from a study of T cell repertoires in breast cancer. The expanded emulsion RT-PCR method captured paired alpha and beta chains from CD8+ T cells. This CDR3 region has 15 residues. Germline CDR1 and CDR2: KGHDR and SFDVKD. Trimming took 7 bases from V and 5 from J; bases not matched to a gene: 10. Unpaired genes were suppressed by blocking oligonucleotides during a second nested PCR. One entry per CDR3 protein, called by TCRdb with MiXCR from the emulsion pairing reads. In the table there are approximately 37,000 distinct CDR3 sequences, about 41% of which are singletons.

The material sequenced was CD8+ T cells. The chain uses TRBV24-1 and TRBJ2-1; 7 bases map to TRBD2. This sequence originates from a pool of human donors with breast cancer or a healthy control (not recorded which). The CDR3 is CATSKAGTGDNEQFF. The CDR3 DNA reads TGTGCCACCAGCAAAGCGGGAACCGGCGACAATGAGCAGTTCTTC.